This T cell receptor (beta chain) was profiled in a study of response to subunit inactivated influenza vaccine (dated by TCRdb to the late 2010s). In terms of the full investigation: The study used deep quantitative T cell receptor repertoire profiling to track responses to a trivalent subunit inactivated influenza vaccine.

A word on this clonotype: Its antigen remains unidentified. One base away there is no much larger clone; base qualities are not given.

For CDR1 and CDR2, the germline V gene (reference sequence) lists DFQATT and SNEGSKA. Cut back by 2 bases and 8 bases, the V and J ends lie 15 bases apart. The CDR3 holds 13 amino acids from the cysteine to the phenylalanine. The CDR3 DNA has 39 bases and is translated from base 1. The library was prepared using RT-PCR. Data came from an Illumina HiSeq 2500. The public reads were reprocessed in TCRdb via fastp at Q25 and MiXCR, keeping in-frame beta chains. Rows are combined by CDR3 protein, so each entry shows the most common genes and DNA. In this sample the table shows more than 550,000 distinct CDR3 sequences, 11% of which occur a single time. Roughly 11% of the sample is taken by the ten largest. Paper-wide results and their limitations: The authors proposed that each seasonal influenza vaccination may bring in only a limited number of new T cells.

The same specimen was also included in a second study, on T cells expressing NK-cell markers. In that second paper, the authors write: TCR beta cDNA libraries were prepared using 5'RACE template switching, which introduced a universal primer site and unique molecular identifiers. Three sorted T-cell subsets (CD3+CD56+NKG2C+, CD3+CD56+NKG2C- and CD3+CD56-NKG2C+) from about 8 donors had their TCR beta-chain repertoires profiled. Among the eight sequenced donors, seven were HCMV-seropositive and one was HCMV-seronegative. In several experiments an anti-gammadeltaTCR antibody was added to restrict sorting to alphabetaTCR-expressing T cells. In six donors, the dominant CD3+CD56+NKG2C+ clonotypes were among the top 10 CD8+ clonotypes and accounted for about 1.0-7.5% of CD8+ T cells. Those dominant clonotypes were again the most abundant among CD3+CD56-NKG2C+ cells in a few donors, at roughly 25-60.1%. It remained unclear whether the expanded NKG2C-expressing T cell clones were specific for HCMV antigens. The eight sequenced donors were randomly selected healthy volunteers, three men and five women. To determine HCMV serostatus, a commercial ELISA kit was used to detect HCMV-specific IgG in serum. Ficoll density gradient centrifugation was used to isolate peripheral blood mononuclear cells from blood. For about six donors, unsorted PBMC were also used to sequence bulk peripheral blood T-cell repertoires. cDNA synthesis was primed from the TCR beta constant segment and was followed by two successive PCR amplification steps. Libraries were sequenced as 2 x 150 bp reads on Illumina HiSeq 2000/2500, MiSeq or NextSeq. MIGEC was used to demultiplex reads and group the reads by UMI, and MiTCR was used to assemble and quantify clonotypes. To exclude erroneous sequences, only TCR cDNA sequences supported by at least two reads were retained. The tcR package was used for downstream repertoire analysis, with clonotypes matched between fractions based on CDR3 nucleotide sequence plus V segment. Antigen specificity was annotated against VDJdb with VDJmatch, allowing one amino acid substitution in CDR3.

The sequence was obtained from a man aged 50 or older who received an inactivated influenza vaccine. Donor details come from another sample of the same person, matched by shared clones. The V gene is TRBV20-1 and the J gene is TRBJ1-2; TRBD1 is a weak D gene call, 6 bases matching. The sample here was PBMCs from blood, taken on the day of vaccination. The CDR3 is CSARWTGALGYTF. Here is the DNA: TGCAGTGCTAGATGGACGGGGGCTCTGGGCTACACCTTC.